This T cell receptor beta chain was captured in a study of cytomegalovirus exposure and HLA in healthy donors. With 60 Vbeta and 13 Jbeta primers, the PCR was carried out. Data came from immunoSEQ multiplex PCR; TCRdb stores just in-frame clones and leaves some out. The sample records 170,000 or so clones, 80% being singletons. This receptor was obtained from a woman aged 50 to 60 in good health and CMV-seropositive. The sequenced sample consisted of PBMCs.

The CDR3 reads CASSLIVLNYGYTF. The CDR3 nucleotides are TGTGCCAGCAGCTTAATTGTTTTAAACTATGGCTACACCTTC. The J gene is TRBJ1-2, the V gene TRBV7-2; unclear D gene. Between the trimmed V and J ends, which lost 2 bases and 2 bases, there was a span of 9 bases. Germline lookup yields CDR1 SGHTA and CDR2 FQGNSA. The CDR3 has 14 amino acids.